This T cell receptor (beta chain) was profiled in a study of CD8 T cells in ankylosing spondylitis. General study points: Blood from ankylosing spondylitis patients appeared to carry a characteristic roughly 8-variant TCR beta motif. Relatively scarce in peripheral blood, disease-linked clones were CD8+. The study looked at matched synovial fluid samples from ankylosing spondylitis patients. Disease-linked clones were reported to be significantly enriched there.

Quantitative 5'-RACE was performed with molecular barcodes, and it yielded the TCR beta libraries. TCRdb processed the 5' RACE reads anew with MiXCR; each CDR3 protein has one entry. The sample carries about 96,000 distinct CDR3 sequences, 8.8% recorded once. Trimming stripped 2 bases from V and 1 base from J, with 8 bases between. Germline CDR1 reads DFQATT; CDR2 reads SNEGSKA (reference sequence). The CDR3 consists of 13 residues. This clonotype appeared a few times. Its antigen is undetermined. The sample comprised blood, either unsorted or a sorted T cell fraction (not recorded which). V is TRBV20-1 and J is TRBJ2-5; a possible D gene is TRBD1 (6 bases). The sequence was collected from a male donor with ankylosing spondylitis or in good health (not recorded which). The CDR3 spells CSARWGLQETQYF. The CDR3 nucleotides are TGCAGTGCTAGATGGGGGCTCCAAGAGACCCAGTACTTC.